This entry lists 16 T cell receptor beta chains sequenced from one sample in a study of T-cell reconstitution after alpha-beta-depleted transplantation in children. TCRbeta library construction was performed incorporating unique molecular identifiers. From the PCR reads, TCRdb called clonotypes with MiXCR, one entry per CDR3 protein. Among over 85,000 distinct CDR3 sequences listed, about 7.5% were seen once. This specimen consisted of PBMCs, obtained before TCRalphabeta/CD19-depleted stem cell transplant. Receptors were obtained from a boy younger than 10 with acute lymphoblastic leukemia, due to receive a stem cell transplant.

Ten or more counts support this clonotype. The genes are TRBV5-5 and TRBJ1-4, with 8 bases fitting TRBD1. Trimming removed 3 bases from V and 0 bases from J; junction bases left unmatched: 1. The germline V gene has CDR1 SGHKS and CDR2 YYEKEE (reference sequence). The CDR3 totals 15 residues. The DNA of the CDR3 is TGTGCCAGCAGCTCGGACAGGGCAACTAATGAAAAACTGTTTTTT. This translates into CASSSDRATNEKLFF.

This clonotype was seen repeatedly, ten times or more. The chain couples TRBV7-2 to TRBJ2-7; D is uncertain. CDR3 length equals 13 residues. Trimming cost V 5 bases and J 3 bases, with 11 bases left between them. Germline CDR1 is SGHTA and CDR2 is FQGNSA. The chain's CDR3 is CASSGNLGYEQYF. CDR3 DNA sequence: TGTGCCAGCAGCGGGAACCTTGGCTACGAGCAGTACTTC.

This clonotype came up a few times. The rearrangement joins TRBV19 to TRBJ2-7; perhaps TRBD1 as D (6 bases). Between the trimmed V and J ends, which lost 3 bases and 4 bases, there was a span of 16 bases. There are 15 residues in the CDR3. From germline, CDR1 is LNHDA and CDR2 SQIVND (reference sequence). CDR3 sequence (DNA): TGTGCCAGTAGTATCAGGGGTGGCCTCCTTTACGAGCAGTACTTC. Residues: CASSIRGGLLYEQYF.

This clonotype showed up many times. Here the CDR3 DNA reads TGCAGCGTTGTTCTGGGACAGCGTAGCACAGATACGCAGTATTTT. This translates into CSVVLGQRSTDTQYF. J is TRBJ2-3 and V is TRBV29-1, with TRBD1 identical over 7 bases. CDR3 length equals 15 residues. Germline lookup yields CDR1 SQVTM and CDR2 ANQGSEA. J was trimmed by 0 bases and V by 4 bases; bases with no gene match: 7.

There are many counts of this clonotype. This sequence joins TRBV4-2 and TRBJ2-2; TRBD2 agrees at 9 bases. With 0 bases clipped from V and 0 bases from J, the junction kept 11 bases outside the gene matches. CDR1 and CDR2 from the germline V gene are LGHNA and YNFKEQ. This CDR3 spans 20 amino acids. DNA of the CDR3: TGTGCCAGCAGCCAAGATAAAGTAGCGGGGGTTACCGCGAACACCGGGGAGCTGTTTTTT. This encodes CASSQDKVAGVTANTGELFF.

This clonotype was recorded at least ten times. The rearrangement links TRBV12-3 or TRBV12-4 to TRBJ2-3; TRBD2 is a possible D gene (6 bases). The CDR3 runs 16 residues. Trimming left V 6 bases short and J 8 bases short, with 24 bases between. CDR3 sequence (DNA): TGTGCCAGCAGATCCGCCCTGACTAGTGGTCAGGTTACGCAGTATTTT. Its translation is CASRSALTSGQVTQYF.

In its sample, this clonotype was seen many times. The CDR3 sequence is CASSELAGDTDTQYF. CDR3 nucleotides: TGTGCCAGCAGTGAACTAGCGGGGGACACAGATACGCAGTATTTT. The rearrangement uses TRBV6-1 and TRBJ2-3, with TRBD2 matching 10 bases. The CDR3 is 15 residues long. Germline V CDR1 and CDR2: MNHNS, SASEGT. V gave up 2 bases and J gave up 2 bases; unmatched junction bases: 1.

This clonotype occurred a few times. The gene calls are TRBV6-5 and TRBJ2-2; D tentatively reads TRBD1 or TRBD2 (6 bases each). From germline, CDR1 is MNHEY and CDR2 SVGAGI. The CDR3 contains 15 residues. V lost 2 bases to trimming and J lost 5 bases, with 12 bases between them. CDR3: CASSYEGGGTGELFF. Written as DNA, the CDR3 is TGTGCCAGCAGTTACGAGGGGGGCGGGACCGGGGAGCTGTTTTTT.

In this sample, this clonotype turned up many times. A much larger clone differs from this one at a single base, so this may be a read error. The chain uses TRBV5-1 and TRBJ2-1; no reliable D call. From germline, CDR1 is SGHRS and CDR2 YFSETQ. CDR3 length: 13 amino acids. Trimming cost V 1 base and J 4 bases, with 6 bases left between them. The CDR3 reads CASSLYSYNEQFF. As DNA, the CDR3 is TGCGCCAGCAGCTTGTACAGTTACAATGAGCAGTTCTTC.

This clonotype was seen a handful of times. CDR3 in amino acids: CASSPPSRPNTEAFF. DNA of the CDR3: TGTGCCAGCTCACCACCGAGCAGACCGAACACTGAAGCTTTCTTT. The chain has TRBV18 and TRBJ1-1; D gene unclear. CDR1 and CDR2 (germline): KGHSH, LQKENI. This CDR3 is 15 amino acids long. Trimming pared 0 bases from V and 1 base from J, leaving 9 bases between.

V gene TRBV12-3 or TRBV12-4 combines with J gene TRBJ1-1; D may be TRBD1 (5 bases). V was shortened by 7 bases and J by 3 bases, with 15 bases between the two germline ends. The CDR3 runs 14 residues. The CDR3 DNA follows: TGTGCCAGCAACCTCCCTCGGGGGGACACTGAAGCTTTCTTT. Protein sequence: CASNLPRGDTEAFF.

This clonotype was seen at least ten times. This chain uses TRBV28 with TRBJ1-1; 8 nucleotides match TRBD1. There are 14 residues in the CDR3. Germline CDR1 and CDR2: MDHEN and SYDVKM. With V trimmed by 6 bases and J by 3 bases, 6 bases remained unmatched. DNA for the CDR3: TGTGCCAGCAGAGACAGGGGCGGGGACACTGAAGCTTTCTTT. The encoded protein is CASRDRGGDTEAFF. Full variable domain (remainder filled in from reference TRBV28 and TRBJ1-1): DVKVTQSSRYLVKRTGEKVFLECVQDMDHENMFWYRQDPGLGLRLIYFSYDVKMKEKGDIPEGYSVSREKKERFSLILESASTNQTSMYLCASRDRGGDTEAFFGQGTRLTVV.

This clonotype was counted a few times. The V gene is TRBV20-1, the J gene TRBJ2-7; 8 positions agree with TRBD2. CDR1 is DFQATT, CDR2 SNEGSKA, per germline (reference sequence). V was clipped by 1 base and J by 6 bases; unmatched bases: 2. The CDR3 runs 12 residues. CDR3 in DNA: TGCAGTGCTAGAGGTAGCGGGGCCGAGCAGTACTTC. It specifies CSARGSGAEQYF.

This clonotype was seen a few times. The chain combines TRBV19 with TRBJ2-5, with 7 bases aligning to TRBD2. The CDR3 spans 13 residues. Germline values: CDR1 LNHDA, CDR2 SQIVND (reference sequence). With V trimmed by 6 bases and J by 3 bases, 4 bases remained unmatched. The CDR3 loop is CASRRSGEETQYF. CDR3 nucleotides: TGTGCCAGTAGGAGGAGCGGGGAAGAGACCCAGTACTTC.

The gene calls are TRBV6-1 and TRBJ1-1; no definite D call. V lost 6 bases and J 0 bases, leaving 11 bases between the germline ends. The germline gives CDR1 MNHNS, CDR2 SASEGT. CDR3 length: 14 amino acids. This CDR3 is CASRVSVVNTEAFF. The CDR3 nucleotides are TGTGCCAGCAGGGTCAGCGTCGTGAACACTGAAGCTTTCTTT.

The rearrangement joins TRBV7-2 to TRBJ1-6; D is unresolved. The germline gives CDR1 SGHTA, CDR2 FQGNSA. Trimming removed 3 bases at V and 4 bases at J, with 7 bases between. This CDR3 spans 14 amino acids. CDR3 DNA: TGTGCCAGCAGCTTGGTGGCTTATAATTCACCCCTCCACTTT. The encoded protein is CASSLVAYNSPLHF.